This T cell receptor beta chain was retrieved from a study of cytomegalovirus exposure and HLA in healthy donors. Points from the study as a whole: In an earlier analysis, about 87% or about 30%: the productive usage of most TCR beta V segments. A link between a missense DCLRE1C variant and TCR beta V- and J-gene trimming emerged from a later analysis. Sequencing depth roughly uniform across donors was assumed in presence/absence analyses. Several of the most significant clusters were apparently associated with common viral pathogens in a later analysis.

13 Jbeta primers and 60 Vbeta primers were used for the PCR. Here immunoSEQ multiplex PCR was the method, and the copy in TCRdb shows in-frame clones only, minus some. Here the sample spans some 80,000 clones, 60% to 85% being singletons. About this clone: The antigen remains unidentified.

Trimming left V 6 bases short and J 5 bases short, with 10 bases between. The CDR3 has 12 amino acids. Germline-derived CDR1 and CDR2 are SGHVS and FQNEAQ. Source material: PBMCs. The chain employs TRBV7-8 and TRBJ2-5; tentative D call: TRBD1 (5 bases). The source is a man aged 40-49 years in good health and CMV-seronegative. CDR3 protein: CASRGPGETQYF. The CDR3 coding sequence is TGTGCCAGCAGGGGGCCCGGGGAGACCCAGTACTTC.